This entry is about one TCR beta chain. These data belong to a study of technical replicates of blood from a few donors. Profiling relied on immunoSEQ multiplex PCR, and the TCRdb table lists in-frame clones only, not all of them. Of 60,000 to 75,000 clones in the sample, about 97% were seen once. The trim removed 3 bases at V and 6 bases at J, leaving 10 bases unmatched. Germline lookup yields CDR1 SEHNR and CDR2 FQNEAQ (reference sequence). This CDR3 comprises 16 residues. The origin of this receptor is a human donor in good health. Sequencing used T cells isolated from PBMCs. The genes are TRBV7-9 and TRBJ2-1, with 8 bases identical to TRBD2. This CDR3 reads CASSFRPLAEFNEQFF. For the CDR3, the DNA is TGTGCCAGCAGCTTCCGCCCACTAGCGGAGTTCAATGAGCAGTTCTTC. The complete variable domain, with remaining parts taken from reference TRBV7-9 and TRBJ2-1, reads DTGVSQNPRHKITKRGQNVTFRCDPISEHNRLYWYRQTLGQGPEFLTYFQNEAQLEKSRLLSDRFSAERPKGSFSTLEIQRTEQGDSAMYLCASSFRPLAEFNEQFFGPGTRLTVL.